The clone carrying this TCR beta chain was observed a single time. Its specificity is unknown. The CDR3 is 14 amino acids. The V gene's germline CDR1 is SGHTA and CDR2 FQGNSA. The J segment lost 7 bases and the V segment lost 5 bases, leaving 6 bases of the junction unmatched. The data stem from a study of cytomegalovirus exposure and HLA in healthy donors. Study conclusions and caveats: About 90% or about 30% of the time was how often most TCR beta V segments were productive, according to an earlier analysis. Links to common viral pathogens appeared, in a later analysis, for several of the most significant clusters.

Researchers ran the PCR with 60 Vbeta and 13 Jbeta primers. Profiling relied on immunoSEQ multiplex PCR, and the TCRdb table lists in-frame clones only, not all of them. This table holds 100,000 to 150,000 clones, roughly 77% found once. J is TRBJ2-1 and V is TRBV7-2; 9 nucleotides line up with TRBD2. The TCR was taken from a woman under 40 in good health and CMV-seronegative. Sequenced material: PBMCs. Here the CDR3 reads CASSQGLARNEQFF. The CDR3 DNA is TGTGCCAGCAGCCAAGGACTAGCGAGGAATGAGCAGTTCTTC. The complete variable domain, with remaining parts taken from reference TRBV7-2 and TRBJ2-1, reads GAGVSQSPSNKVTEKGKDVELRCDPISGHTALYWYRQSLGQGLEFLIYFQGNSAPDKSGLPSDRFSAERTGGSVSTLTIQRTQQEDSAVYLCASSQGLARNEQFFGPGTRLTVL.